The source of this TCR beta chain is a study of shared clonotypes between healthy human individuals. Germline lookup yields CDR1 SEHNR and CDR2 FQNEAQ (reference sequence). The CDR3 consists of 14 residues. Trimming pared 5 bases from V and 1 base from J, leaving 11 bases between. The method was immunoSEQ multiplex PCR; TCRdb's version includes in-frame clones alone and lacks a portion of them. The sample carries a few million clones, more than 85% recorded once. Recent vaccinations or acute infections were absent in the healthy HIV-negative adult donors. Subsets obtained from CD4+ cells comprised CD45RA+ naive and CD45RA-negative memory cells. This clone turned up a few times.

The receptor was isolated from a man between 18 and 29 years old in good health. Some clones in this sample may be carry-over from other donors' samples. The gene calls are TRBV7-9 and TRBJ2-5; no clear D gene. Sequences were obtained from naive CD4+ T cells from PBMCs. Subset described: CD45RA+ positively selected. In DNA form, the CDR3 reads TGTGCCAGCAGCCCCCCCTGGGCCCAAGAGACCCAGTACTTC. Translated, it gives CASSPPWAQETQYF. Filled out from reference TRBV7-9 and TRBJ2-5, the complete variable domain reads DTGVSQNPRHKITKRGQNVTFRCDPISEHNRLYWYRQTLGQGPEFLTYFQNEAQLEKSRLLSDRFSAERPKGSFSTLEIQRTEQGDSAMYLCASSPPWAQETQYFGPGTRLLVL.